The 32 T cell receptor beta chains below all came from one sample that was sequenced in a study of beta chain features in type 1 diabetes. No antigens are known for them. Study-wide findings and caveats: The study found moderately but significantly shorter TCRB CDR3s in all four CD4+ subsets of Type 1 diabetes patients.

Reverse transcribing all isolated RNA meant expressed TCRB transcripts were sequenced. Repertoires were generated with immunoSEQ multiplex PCR, while TCRdb's copy carries only in-frame clones and drops some. The sample has 150,000 to 190,000 clones, 10% seen once. The source material was central memory CD4+ T cells from blood. Source of these receptors: a young man with type 1 diabetes.

The rearrangement joins TRBV9 to TRBJ2-7; D uncertain. V dropped 0 bases and J dropped 0 bases, with 7 bases sitting between them. Germline V gene sequence: CDR1 SGDLS, CDR2 YYNGEE. The CDR3 has 14 amino acids. The CDR3 protein is CASSVVPTSYEQYF. The CDR3 nucleotides read TGTGCCAGCAGCGTAGTTCCTACCTCCTACGAGCAGTACTTC.

This clone turned up a few times. The V call is TRBV7-6, the J call TRBJ2-7; 7 bases fit TRBD2. Germline V CDR1 and CDR2: SGHVS, FNYEAQ. The CDR3 totals 14 residues. After removal of 4 bases from V and 2 bases from J, the junction contained 5 bases not matched to a gene. The CDR3 protein is CASSSQAGPYEQYF. CDR3 nucleotide sequence: TGTGCCAGCAGCTCGCAAGCGGGACCCTACGAGCAGTACTTC.

Regarding this clone: Other DNA sequences within the sample encode an identical CDR3. The chain is built from TRBV9 and TRBJ2-3; 10 bases align to TRBD2. Per the germline V gene, CDR1 is SGDLS and CDR2 is YYNGEE. This CDR3 region has 15 residues. The ends lost 2 bases at V and 1 base at J; junction bases unmatched: 1. The CDR3 loop is CASSVSGRGTDTQYF. As DNA, the CDR3 is TGTGCCAGCAGCGTCAGCGGGAGGGGCACAGATACGCAGTATTTT.

The chain has TRBV5-4 and TRBJ2-2; 7 bases map to TRBD1. Germline CDR1 SGHNT, CDR2 YYREEE (reference sequence). J gave up 0 bases and V 3 bases, and 5 bases lay outside the gene matches. The CDR3 consists of 16 residues. CDR3 DNA: TGTGCCAGCAGCTCCGCCGGGACAGCGAACACCGGGGAGCTGTTTTTT. It encodes CASSSAGTANTGELFF.

The rearrangement uses TRBV30 and TRBJ1-2, with a possible D match to TRBD1 (5 bases). Germline V gene data show CDR1 as GTSNPN and CDR2 as SVGIG (reference sequence). This CDR3 is built from 12 residues. Trimming cost V 0 bases and J 7 bases, with 9 bases left between them. CDR3 bases: TGTGCCTGGAGTGTGTCGGGGGTTGGCTACACCTTC. Its protein product is CAWSVSGVGYTF.

The sample holds a few counts of this clone. The chain is built from TRBV29-1 and TRBJ1-5; 9 nucleotides agree with TRBD1. Unmatched junction bases numbered 6, after V lost 5 bases and J lost 1 base. The CDR3 is made up of 15 amino acids. Germline-derived CDR1 and CDR2 are SQVTM and ANQGSEA. The CDR3 DNA sequence: TGCAGCGTTACAACCGGGACAGGGAGCAATCAGCCCCAGCATTTT. Translating it yields CSVTTGTGSNQPQHF.

The rearrangement uses TRBV30 and TRBJ2-5, with TRBD1 as a possible D gene (6 bases). This CDR3 region has 15 residues. V lost 3 bases and J 5 bases, leaving 19 bases between the germline ends. Germline values: CDR1 GTSNPN, CDR2 SVGIG (reference sequence). CDR3 nucleotides: TGTGCCTGGAGGGGGACACACTCTGGTCAGGAGACCCAGTACTTC. The encoded protein is CAWRGTHSGQETQYF.

The V call is TRBV18, the J call TRBJ2-7; D is perhaps TRBD1 (6 bases). The V gene lost 0 bases and the J gene lost 2 bases, with 8 bases spanning the gap. CDR3 size: 14 residues. CDR1 is KGHSH and CDR2 is LQKENI in the germline V gene. The CDR3 spells CASSPPTGTYEQYF. The CDR3 coding sequence is TGTGCCAGCTCACCACCCACAGGGACCTACGAGCAGTACTTC.

This clone was detected a few times. The CDR3 DNA follows: TGTGCCAGCAGTCTCGGAGCGGGTGCCTACAATGAGCAGTTCTTC. Its protein product is CASSLGAGAYNEQFF. This rearrangement joins TRBV6-1 to TRBJ2-1; D is perhaps TRBD2 (6 bases). V was trimmed by 5 bases and J by 2 bases, leaving 13 bases between them. The V gene's germline CDR1 is MNHNS and CDR2 SASEGT. This CDR3 spans 15 amino acids.

This clone was counted only a few times. The gene calls are TRBV5-6 and TRBJ2-4; the D gene is possibly TRBD2 (5 bases). Germline CDR1 SGHDT, CDR2 YYEEEE. V was cut by 1 base and J by 0 bases, with 11 bases left in between. The CDR3 is made up of 16 amino acids. The CDR3: CASSLYSVTAKNIQYF. The CDR3 nucleotides are TGTGCCAGCAGCTTGTATAGCGTAACAGCCAAAAACATTCAGTACTTC.

This clone was recorded a few times. The V call is TRBV18, the J call TRBJ2-7; 10 bases are a match to TRBD1. The CDR3 has 15 amino acids. Germline assignment: CDR1 KGHSH and CDR2 LQKENI. V lost 4 bases to trimming and J lost 2 bases; unmatched junction nucleotides: 5. In DNA, the CDR3 is TGTGCCAGCTCACGAGAGGGGACAGGGGCCTACGAGCAGTACTTC. Protein product: CASSREGTGAYEQYF.

There are a few counts of this clone. The genes are TRBV25-1 and TRBJ2-7; 7 bases line up with TRBD1. J was trimmed by 5 bases and V by 1 base; bases with no gene match: 5. CDR1 MGHDK and CDR2 SYGVNS come from the germline V gene. This CDR3 spans 14 amino acids. The CDR3, as DNA: TGTGCCAGCAGTGAATGGGGGACAGACGACGAGCAGTACTTC. Its translation: CASSEWGTDDEQYF.

J is TRBJ1-2 and V is TRBV27; 8 nucleotides match TRBD1. The CDR3 loop spans 16 amino acids. The trim removed 6 bases at V and 4 bases at J, leaving 13 bases unmatched. Germline loops: CDR1 MNHEY, CDR2 SMNVEV (reference sequence). Written as DNA, the CDR3 is TGTGCCAGCAGGGGCCTGACAGCCGGGACAGGCTATGGCTACACCTTC. It translates to CASRGLTAGTGYGYTF.

A remark on this clone: Other nucleotide sequences in the sample specify the same CDR3. The chain carries TRBV19 and TRBJ1-2; a possible D gene is TRBD1 (6 bases). The ends were cut back, 6 bases at V and 4 bases at J, with 12 bases in the middle. Germline-derived CDR1 and CDR2 are LNHDA and SQIVND (reference sequence). This CDR3 is built from 13 residues. CDR3 loop: CASSRGQLYGYTF. For the CDR3, the DNA is TGTGCCAGTAGCAGAGGACAGCTCTATGGCTACACCTTC.

The genes are TRBV5-1 and TRBJ1-4; TRBD1 matches at 9 bases. In germline, CDR1 is SGHRS, CDR2 YFSETQ. The CDR3 loop spans 13 amino acids. Trimming at V came to 6 bases and at J to 6 bases, leaving 3 bases not matched to a gene. This chain's CDR3 is CASNRDRDEKLFF. The CDR3 coding sequence is TGCGCCAGCAACCGGGACAGGGATGAAAAACTGTTTTTT.

The chain is built from TRBV7-2 and TRBJ2-7; D unclear. Trimming removed 4 bases at V and 6 bases at J, with 10 bases between. CDR3 size: 12 residues. Germline CDR1 is SGHTA and CDR2 is FQGNSA. The CDR3 protein is CASSSSTGEQYF. The DNA for the CDR3 is TGTGCCAGCAGCTCTTCCACCGGCGAGCAGTACTTC.

V and J are TRBV28 and TRBJ2-5; D perhaps matches TRBD1 (6 bases). This CDR3 is built from 11 residues. CDR1 is MDHEN and CDR2 is SYDVKM in the germline V gene. The germline V and J ends were trimmed by 6 bases and 5 bases, with 7 bases remaining between them. CDR3 loop: CASSTGETQYF. CDR3 nucleotide sequence: TGTGCCAGCAGCACAGGGGAGACCCAGTACTTC.

This clone was found a few times. V and J are TRBV5-4 and TRBJ2-5, with D maybe TRBD1 (5 bases). V lost 0 bases and J 9 bases, leaving 15 bases between the germline ends. The CDR3 extends over 14 amino acids. Germline-derived CDR1 and CDR2 are SGHNT and YYREEE (reference sequence). CDR3 amino acids: CASSLAQPIGAQYF. DNA of the CDR3: TGTGCCAGCAGCTTGGCTCAGCCTATAGGGGCCCAGTACTTC.

This clone was picked up a small number of times. The chain couples TRBV5-1 to TRBJ2-2; TRBD1 matches 10 bases. In germline, CDR1 is SGHRS, CDR2 YFSETQ. With 7 bases clipped from V and 2 bases from J, the junction kept 5 bases outside the gene matches. The CDR3 runs 15 residues. CDR3 region: CASRGQGVNTGELFF. CDR3 coding DNA: TGCGCCAGCCGTGGACAGGGGGTAAACACCGGGGAGCTGTTTTTT. The entire variable domain, with the rest obtained from reference TRBV5-1 and TRBJ2-2, is as follows: KAGVTQTPRYLIKTRGQQVTLSCSPISGHRSVSWYQQTPGQGLQFLFEYFSETQRNKGNFPGRFSGRQFSNSRSEMNVSTLELGDSALYLCASRGQGVNTGELFFGEGSRLTVL.

In this sample, this clone turned up a few times. The chain is built from TRBV6-8 and TRBJ2-7; D unresolved. Looked up from germline, CDR1 is MNHGY and CDR2 is SAAAGT. Trimming removed 7 bases from V and 3 bases from J, with 7 bases in between. This CDR3 spans 11 amino acids. The CDR3 DNA follows: TGTGCCAGCATTCAAAACTACGAGCAGTACTTC. This gives the protein CASIQNYEQYF.

J is TRBJ1-5 and V is TRBV6-1, with 10 bases fitting TRBD1. V lost 5 bases, J lost 5 bases, and 3 bases stayed unmatched. CDR3 length: 14 amino acids. Germline loops: CDR1 MNHNS, CDR2 SASEGT. The DNA for the CDR3 is TGTGCCAGCAGTAGACAGGGGGCCGATCAGCCCCAGCATTTT. Translating it yields CASSRQGADQPQHF.

The rearrangement uses TRBV4-3 and TRBJ2-7, with 8 bases lining up with TRBD1. This CDR3 region has 15 residues. Per germline, CDR1 LGHNA and CDR2 YSLEER. The V and J ends lost 5 bases and 4 bases, in that order; junction bases with no gene match: 10. The CDR3 DNA follows: TGCGCCAGCAGCTTACAGACAGGGGCGACGTACGAGCAGTACTTC. Its protein is CASSLQTGATYEQYF.

This clone turned up a few times. The chain joins TRBV29-1 to TRBJ2-3, with D possibly matching TRBD2 (7 bases). Between the trimmed V and J ends, which lost 1 base and 0 bases, there was a span of 11 bases. This CDR3 contains 15 residues. Germline V lookup: CDR1 SQVTM, CDR2 ANQGSEA. CDR3 sequence reads: CSVEGGGGSTDTQYF. The CDR3 bases are TGCAGCGTTGAAGGGGGGGGCGGGAGCACAGATACGCAGTATTTT.

This clone occurred a few times. The J gene is TRBJ2-7, the V gene TRBV9; no reliable D call. This CDR3 spans 16 amino acids. Trimming took 4 bases from V and 2 from J, leaving 19 bases between them. From germline, CDR1 is SGDLS and CDR2 YYNGEE. This CDR3 reads CASSRTQTGVAYEQYF. The CDR3 coding sequence is TGTGCCAGCAGCCGTACGCAAACTGGTGTGGCCTACGAGCAGTACTTC. The whole variable domain, filled in from reference TRBV9 and TRBJ2-7, reads DSGVTQTPKHLITATGQRVTLRCSPRSGDLSVYWYQQSLDQGLQFLIQYYNGEERAKGNILERFSAQQFPDLHSELNLSSLELGDSALYFCASSRTQTGVAYEQYFGPGTRLTVT.

This clone was seen ten or more times. The gene calls are TRBV7-9 and TRBJ1-4; no firm D call. V was trimmed by 3 bases and J by 8 bases, leaving 19 bases between them. The CDR3 runs 16 residues. Per the germline V gene, CDR1 is SEHNR and CDR2 is FQNEAQ (reference sequence). In DNA, the CDR3 is TGTGCCAGCAGCTTGGGGAGAGGGTTTTCTTCCGAAAAACTGTTTTTT. This encodes CASSLGRGFSSEKLFF.

The J gene is TRBJ1-1, the V gene TRBV7-2; a weak D match, TRBD1 (5 bases). V lost 1 base, J lost 6 bases, and 15 bases lay in between. CDR1 is SGHTA, CDR2 FQGNSA, per germline. CDR3 length: 15 amino acids. The CDR3, as DNA: TGTGCCAGCAGCTTAGGTTCCCGTCAGGGCGCTGAAGCTTTCTTT. Translated: CASSLGSRQGAEAFF.

The rearrangement uses TRBV2 and TRBJ1-2; D gene unclear. The germline V gene has CDR1 SNHLY and CDR2 FYNNEI. V lost 4 bases and J 5 bases, leaving 14 bases between the germline ends. There are 14 residues in the CDR3. The CDR3 DNA is TGTGCCAGCAGTGGGGCAGGTGGTAGTTATGGCTACACCTTC. It encodes CASSGAGGSYGYTF.

V gene TRBV19 combines with J gene TRBJ2-3; TRBD2 is a possible D gene (5 bases). V dropped 6 bases and J dropped 1 base, with 11 bases sitting between them. CDR1 and CDR2 from the germline V gene are LNHDA and SQIVND (reference sequence). This CDR3 has 14 residues. The CDR3 loop is CASSSSSGTDTQYF. The CDR3 coding sequence is TGTGCCAGTAGCTCGAGTAGCGGCACAGATACGCAGTATTTT.

At least ten counts were recorded for this clone. The chain recombines TRBV2 with TRBJ2-3, with 8 bases aligning to TRBD2. The CDR3 totals 15 residues. CDR1 SNHLY and CDR2 FYNNEI come from the germline V gene. Trimming took 5 bases from V and 5 from J; bases not matched to a gene: 9. The CDR3: CASSSVAGGRDTQYF. CDR3 coding DNA: TGTGCCAGCAGTTCGGTGGCGGGGGGCAGAGATACGCAGTATTTT.

The rearrangement links TRBV6-6 to TRBJ2-7, with 7 bases that match TRBD2. The CDR3 spans 16 residues. Looked up from germline, CDR1 is MNHNY and CDR2 is SVGAGI (reference sequence). The ends lost 6 bases at V and 3 bases at J; junction bases unmatched: 14. The CDR3 nucleotides read TGTGCCAGCAGACGTGGTTGGGCGGGAGATAACTACGAGCAGTACTTC. Its protein product is CASRRGWAGDNYEQYF.

This clone was found a few times. The chain uses TRBV4-2 and TRBJ2-3; 7 bases fit TRBD1. V lost 4 bases, J lost 3 bases, and 7 bases stayed unmatched. The CDR3 consists of 15 residues. The V gene's germline CDR1 is LGHNA and CDR2 YNFKEQ. CDR3 sequence: CASSRQGQETDTQYF. The CDR3 region has the DNA TGTGCCAGCAGCCGACAAGGACAGGAGACAGATACGCAGTATTTT.

This clone was counted at least ten times. The V gene is TRBV7-2, the J gene TRBJ1-2, with a tentative D call TRBD1 (6 bases). Trimming cost V 1 base and J 8 bases, with 8 bases left between them. The CDR3 is 12 amino acids. From germline, CDR1 is SGHTA and CDR2 FQGNSA. CDR3 in amino acids: CASSLGQAGYTF. As DNA, the CDR3 is TGTGCCAGCAGCTTAGGACAGGCCGGCTACACCTTC. The variable domain in full, with the rest retrieved from reference TRBV7-2 and TRBJ1-2, is GAGVSQSPSNKVTEKGKDVELRCDPISGHTALYWYRQSLGQGLEFLIYFQGNSAPDKSGLPSDRFSAERTGGSVSTLTIQRTQQEDSAVYLCASSLGQAGYTFGSGTRLTVV.